This TCR beta chain emerged from a study of T cells in Graves' hyperthyroidism and ophthalmopathy. From germline, CDR1 is SGHVS and CDR2 FNYEAQ. The CDR3 is 13 amino acids. The ends lost 2 bases at V and 8 bases at J; junction bases unmatched: 3. Researchers took RNA transcripts and amplified the TCR beta CDR3 regions from them. First-round RT-PCR of the TCR CDR3 relied on the HTBI primer set. A single record per CDR3 protein comes from TCRdb applying MiXCR to the multiplex PCR reads. Here the sample spans roughly 100,000 distinct CDR3 sequences, 45% to 50% being singletons. The material sequenced was blood. The V call is TRBV7-6, the J call TRBJ1-5, with 7 bases lining up with TRBD1. The clonotype comes from a man aged 35 to 55 with Graves' hyperthyroidism. CDR3 DNA sequence: TGTGCCAGCAGCTTACAGGGGGGAAAGCCCCAGCATTTT. Amino acid sequence: CASSLQGGKPQHF.